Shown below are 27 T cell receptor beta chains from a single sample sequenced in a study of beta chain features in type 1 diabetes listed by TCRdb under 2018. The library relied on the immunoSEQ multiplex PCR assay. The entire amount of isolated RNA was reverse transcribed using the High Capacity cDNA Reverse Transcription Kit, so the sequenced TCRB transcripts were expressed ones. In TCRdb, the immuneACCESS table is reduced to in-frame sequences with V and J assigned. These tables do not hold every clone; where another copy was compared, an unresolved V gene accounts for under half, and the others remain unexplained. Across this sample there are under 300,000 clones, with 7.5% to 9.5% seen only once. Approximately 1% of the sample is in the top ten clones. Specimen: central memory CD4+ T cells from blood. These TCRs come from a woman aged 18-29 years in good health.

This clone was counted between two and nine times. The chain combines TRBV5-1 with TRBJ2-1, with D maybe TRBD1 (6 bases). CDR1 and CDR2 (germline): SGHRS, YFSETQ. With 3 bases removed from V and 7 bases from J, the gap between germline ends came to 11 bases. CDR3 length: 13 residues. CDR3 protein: CASSSNQGNEQFF. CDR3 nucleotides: TGCGCCAGCAGCTCAAATCAGGGGAATGAGCAGTTCTTC.

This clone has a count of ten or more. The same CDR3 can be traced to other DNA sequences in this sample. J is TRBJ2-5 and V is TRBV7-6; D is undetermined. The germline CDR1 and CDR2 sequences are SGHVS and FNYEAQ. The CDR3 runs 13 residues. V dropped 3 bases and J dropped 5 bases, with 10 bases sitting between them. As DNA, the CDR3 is TGTGCCAGCAGCTTGCGAAGCCGGGAGACCCAGTACTTC. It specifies CASSLRSRETQYF.

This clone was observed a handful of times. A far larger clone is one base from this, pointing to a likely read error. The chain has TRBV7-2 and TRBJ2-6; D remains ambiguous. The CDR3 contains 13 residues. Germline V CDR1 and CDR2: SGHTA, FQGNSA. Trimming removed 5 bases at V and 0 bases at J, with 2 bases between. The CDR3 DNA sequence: TGTGCCAGCAGCATCTCTGGGGCCAACGTCCTGACTTTC. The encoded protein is CASSISGANVLTF.

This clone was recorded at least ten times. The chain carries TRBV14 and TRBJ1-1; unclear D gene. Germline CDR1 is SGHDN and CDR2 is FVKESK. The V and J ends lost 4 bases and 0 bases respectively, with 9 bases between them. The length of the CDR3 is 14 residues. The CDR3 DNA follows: TGTGCCAGCAGCCCGGCCAAGCTGAACACTGAAGCTTTCTTT. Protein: CASSPAKLNTEAFF. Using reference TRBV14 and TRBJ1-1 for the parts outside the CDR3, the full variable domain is EAGVTQFPSHSVIEKGQTVTLRCDPISGHDNLYWYRRVMGKEIKFLLHFVKESKQDESGMPNNRFLAERTGGTYSTLKVQPAELEDSGVYFCASSPAKLNTEAFFGQGTRLTVV.

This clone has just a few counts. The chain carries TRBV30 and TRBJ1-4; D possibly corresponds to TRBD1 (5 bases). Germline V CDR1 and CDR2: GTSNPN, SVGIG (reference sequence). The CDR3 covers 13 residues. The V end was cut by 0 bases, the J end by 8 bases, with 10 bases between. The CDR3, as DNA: TGTGCCTGGAGTGTGGGGGATTTCGAAAAACTGTTTTTT. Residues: CAWSVGDFEKLFF.

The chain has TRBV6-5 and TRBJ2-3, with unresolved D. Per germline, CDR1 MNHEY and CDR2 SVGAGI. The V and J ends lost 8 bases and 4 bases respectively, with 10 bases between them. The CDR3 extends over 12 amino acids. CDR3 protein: CASRTPADTQYF. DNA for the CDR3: TGTGCCAGCCGGACGCCGGCAGATACGCAGTATTTT.

The CDR3 bases are TGTGCCAGCAGCTTAGGTGGGACGGCGGACACTGAAGCTTTCTTT. It is translated as CASSLGGTADTEAFF. This chain uses TRBV7-3 with TRBJ1-1, with D perhaps TRBD1 (5 bases). There are 15 residues in the CDR3. Between the trimmed V and J ends, which lost 2 bases and 3 bases, there was a span of 13 bases. The germline V gene has CDR1 SGHTA and CDR2 FQGTGA.

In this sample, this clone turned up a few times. CDR3 nucleotides: TGTGCCAGCTCACCCGTGACCACCGCCAATGAGCAGTTCTTC. Its translation is CASSPVTTANEQFF. The chain joins TRBV18 to TRBJ2-1, with no clear D. CDR1 is KGHSH, CDR2 LQKENI, per germline. V shed 3 bases and J shed 6 bases, with 12 bases lying between them. The CDR3 consists of 14 residues.

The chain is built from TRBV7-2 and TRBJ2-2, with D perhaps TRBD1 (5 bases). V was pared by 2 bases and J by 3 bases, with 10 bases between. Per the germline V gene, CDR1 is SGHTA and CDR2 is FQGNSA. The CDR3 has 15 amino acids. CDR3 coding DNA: TGTGCCAGCAGCTTAAGGGTAGGGGACACCGGGGAGCTGTTTTTT. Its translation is CASSLRVGDTGELFF.

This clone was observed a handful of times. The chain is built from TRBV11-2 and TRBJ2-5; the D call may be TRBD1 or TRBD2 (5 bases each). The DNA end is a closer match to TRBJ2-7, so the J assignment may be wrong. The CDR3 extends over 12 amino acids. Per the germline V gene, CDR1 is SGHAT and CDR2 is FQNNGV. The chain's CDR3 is CASSLVGGEQYF. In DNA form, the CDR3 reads TGTGCCAGCAGCTTAGTTGGGGGCGAGCAGTACTTC.

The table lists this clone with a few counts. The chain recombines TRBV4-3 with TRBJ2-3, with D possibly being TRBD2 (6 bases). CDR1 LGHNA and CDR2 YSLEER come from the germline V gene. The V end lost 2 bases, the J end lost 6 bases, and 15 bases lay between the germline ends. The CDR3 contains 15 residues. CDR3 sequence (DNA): TGCGCCAGCAGCCAAAGAGAGGGACTCCCCGATACGCAGTATTTT. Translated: CASSQREGLPDTQYF.

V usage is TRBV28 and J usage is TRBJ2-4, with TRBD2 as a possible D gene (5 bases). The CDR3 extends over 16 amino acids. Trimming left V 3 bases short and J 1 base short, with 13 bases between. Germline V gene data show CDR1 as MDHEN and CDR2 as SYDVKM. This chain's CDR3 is CASSFWAGFAKNIQYF. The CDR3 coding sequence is TGTGCCAGCAGTTTTTGGGCGGGTTTCGCCAAAAACATTCAGTACTTC.

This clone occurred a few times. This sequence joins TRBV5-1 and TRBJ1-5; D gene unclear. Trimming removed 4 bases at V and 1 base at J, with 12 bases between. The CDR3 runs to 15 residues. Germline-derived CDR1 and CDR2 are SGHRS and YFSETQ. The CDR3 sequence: CASSLDAESNQPQHF. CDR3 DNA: TGCGCCAGCAGCCTTGACGCGGAAAGCAATCAGCCCCAGCATTTT.

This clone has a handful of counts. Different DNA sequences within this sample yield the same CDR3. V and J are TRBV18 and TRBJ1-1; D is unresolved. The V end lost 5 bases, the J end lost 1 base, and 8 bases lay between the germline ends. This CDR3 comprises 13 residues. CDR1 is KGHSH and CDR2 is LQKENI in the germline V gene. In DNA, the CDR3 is TGTGCCAGCTCATCCCAGGCGAACACTGAAGCTTTCTTT. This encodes CASSSQANTEAFF.

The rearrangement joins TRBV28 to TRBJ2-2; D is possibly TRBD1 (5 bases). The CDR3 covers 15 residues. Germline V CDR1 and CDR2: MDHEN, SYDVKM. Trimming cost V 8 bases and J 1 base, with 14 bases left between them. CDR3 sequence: CASARQTLNTGELFF. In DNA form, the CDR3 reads TGTGCCAGCGCACGACAGACCCTGAACACCGGGGAGCTGTTTTTT.

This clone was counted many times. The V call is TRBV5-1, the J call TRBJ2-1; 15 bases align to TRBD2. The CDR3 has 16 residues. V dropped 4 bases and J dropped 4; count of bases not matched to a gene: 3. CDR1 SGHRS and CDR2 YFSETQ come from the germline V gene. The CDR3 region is CASSPGTSGGYNEQFF. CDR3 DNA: TGCGCCAGCAGCCCCGGGACTAGCGGGGGGTACAATGAGCAGTTCTTC.

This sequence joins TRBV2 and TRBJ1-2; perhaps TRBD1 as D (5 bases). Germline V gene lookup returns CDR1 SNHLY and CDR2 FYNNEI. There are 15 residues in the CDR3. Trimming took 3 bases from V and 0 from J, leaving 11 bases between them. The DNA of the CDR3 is TGTGCCAGCAGTGAGGGTGACAGATCTAACTATGGCTACACCTTC. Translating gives CASSEGDRSNYGYTF.

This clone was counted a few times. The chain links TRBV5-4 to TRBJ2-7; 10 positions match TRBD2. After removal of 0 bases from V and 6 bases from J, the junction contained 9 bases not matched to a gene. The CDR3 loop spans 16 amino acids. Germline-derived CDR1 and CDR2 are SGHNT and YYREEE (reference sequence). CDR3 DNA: TGTGCCAGCAGCTTGGAGGCTAGCGGGGGCCTGGGCGAGCAGTACGTC. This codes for CASSLEASGGLGEQYV.

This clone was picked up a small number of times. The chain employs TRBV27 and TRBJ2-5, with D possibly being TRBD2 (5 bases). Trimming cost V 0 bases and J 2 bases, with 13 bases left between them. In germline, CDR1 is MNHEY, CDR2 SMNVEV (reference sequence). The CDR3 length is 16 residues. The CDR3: CASSLSPAGLQETQYF. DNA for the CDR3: TGTGCCAGCAGTTTATCACCGGCCGGACTGCAAGAGACCCAGTACTTC.

Here the CDR3 reads CASSRPARRTQYF. The CDR3 nucleotides are TGTGCCAGCAGTCGCCCGGCTAGGAGGACCCAGTACTTC. The chain is built from TRBV6-5 and TRBJ2-5, with D unclear. CDR1 and CDR2 (germline): MNHEY, SVGAGI. Trimming stripped 5 bases from V and 7 bases from J, with 14 bases between. The CDR3 is made up of 13 amino acids.

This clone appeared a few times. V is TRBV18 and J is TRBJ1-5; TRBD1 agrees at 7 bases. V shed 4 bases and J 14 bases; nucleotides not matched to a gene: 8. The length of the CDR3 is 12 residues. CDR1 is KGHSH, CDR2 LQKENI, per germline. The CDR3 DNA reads TGTGCCAGCTCACAAACGACAGGGAAAGAGCATTTT. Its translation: CASSQTTGKEHF.

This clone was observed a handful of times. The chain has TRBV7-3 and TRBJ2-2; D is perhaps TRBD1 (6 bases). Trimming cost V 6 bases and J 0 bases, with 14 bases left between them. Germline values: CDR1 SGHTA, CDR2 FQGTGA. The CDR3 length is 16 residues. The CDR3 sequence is CASRITGFANTGELFF. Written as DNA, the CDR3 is TGTGCCAGCAGGATAACAGGGTTCGCGAACACCGGGGAGCTGTTTTTT.

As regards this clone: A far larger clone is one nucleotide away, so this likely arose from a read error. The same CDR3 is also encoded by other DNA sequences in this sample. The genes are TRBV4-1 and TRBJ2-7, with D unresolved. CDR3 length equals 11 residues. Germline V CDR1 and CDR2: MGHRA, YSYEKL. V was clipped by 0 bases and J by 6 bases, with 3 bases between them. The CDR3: CASSQDFEQYF. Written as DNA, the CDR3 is TGCGCCAGCAGCCAAGATTTCGAGCAGTACTTC.

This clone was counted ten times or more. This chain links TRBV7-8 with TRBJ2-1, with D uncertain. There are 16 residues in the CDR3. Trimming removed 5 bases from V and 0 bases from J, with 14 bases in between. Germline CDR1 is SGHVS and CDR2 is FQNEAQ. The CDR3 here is CASSQMVVGSYNEQFF. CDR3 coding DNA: TGTGCCAGCAGCCAAATGGTGGTAGGCTCCTACAATGAGCAGTTCTTC.

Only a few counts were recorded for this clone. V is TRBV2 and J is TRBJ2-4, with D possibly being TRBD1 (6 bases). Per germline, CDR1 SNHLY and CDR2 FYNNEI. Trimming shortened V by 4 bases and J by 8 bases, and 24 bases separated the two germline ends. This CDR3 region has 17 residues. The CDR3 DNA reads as TGTGCCAGCAGTGTAACGCCAGCAGGGGATGGGTCGGACATTCAGTACTTC. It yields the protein CASSVTPAGDGSDIQYF.

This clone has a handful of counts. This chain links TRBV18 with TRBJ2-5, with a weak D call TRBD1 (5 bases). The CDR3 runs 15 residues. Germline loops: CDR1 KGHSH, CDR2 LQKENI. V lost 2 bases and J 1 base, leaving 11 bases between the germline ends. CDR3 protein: CASSPRGPPQETQYF. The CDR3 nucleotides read TGTGCCAGCTCACCAAGGGGTCCCCCCCAAGAGACCCAGTACTTC.

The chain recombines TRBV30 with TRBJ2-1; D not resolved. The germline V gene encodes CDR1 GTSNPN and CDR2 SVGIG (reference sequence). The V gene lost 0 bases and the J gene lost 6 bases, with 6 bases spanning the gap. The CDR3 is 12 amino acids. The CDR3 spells CAWSVLFNEQFF. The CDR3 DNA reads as TGTGCCTGGAGTGTGCTTTTCAATGAGCAGTTCTTC.